Listed below are T cell receptor beta chains from one sample, sequenced in a study of shared clonotypes between healthy human individuals. The table came from immunoSEQ multiplex PCR; TCRdb's copy has only in-frame clones and leaves some out. The sample lists approximately 2.4 million clones; approximately 96% were seen once. Sequencing input: naive CD4+ T cells sorted from blood. These receptors all come from a man younger than 35 in good health. Each CDR3 is given with its conserved first and last residue. Fields, in order: CDR3 DNA, CDR3 protein, D gene, J gene, V gene. D genes are given only for firm matches.

DNA: TGTGCCAGCAGCTTCGGGAGCCCAGCGACGCAGTATTTT
CDR3: CASSFGSPATQYF
D: NA
J: TRBJ2-3
V: TRBV7-2

DNA: TGTGCCAGCTCACAATTAGCGGGAAGGTACCAAGAGACCCAGTACTTC
CDR3: CASSQLAGRYQETQYF
D: TRBD2
J: TRBJ2-5
V: TRBV7-2

DNA: TGTGCCAGCAGCCCCCGGCGGTCCGATACGCAGTATTTT
CDR3: CASSPRRSDTQYF
D: NA
J: TRBJ2-3
V: TRBV7-2

DNA: TGTGCCAGCAGTGAATCGGGCTTCGGCGGGCCCCAGCATTTT
CDR3: CASSESGFGGPQHF
D: NA
J: TRBJ1-5
V: TRBV6-1

DNA: TGCGCCAGCAGCCAAGATAGGACCCCGGGGCAACTGTTTTTT
CDR3: CASSQDRTPGQLFF
D: NA
J: TRBJ1-4
V: TRBV4-1

DNA: TGTGCCAGTACGTCGGCCGGGGAGCTGTTTTTT
CDR3: CASTSAGELFF
D: NA
J: TRBJ2-2
V: TRBV19

DNA: TGTGCCAGCAGCTTGGGAAGTATACCCAACAATCAGCCCCAGCATTTT
CDR3: CASSLGSIPNNQPQHF
D: NA
J: TRBJ1-5
V: TRBV5-6

DNA: TGTGCCAGCAGCCTACTAGCGGGGGGGGCCTACGAGCAGTACTTC
CDR3: CASSLLAGGAYEQYF
D: TRBD2
J: TRBJ2-7
V: TRBV5-4

DNA: TGTGCCAGCAGCTTAGAACGACAAGAGACCCAGTACTTC
CDR3: CASSLERQETQYF
D: NA
J: TRBJ2-5
V: TRBV7-2

DNA: TGTGCCAGCAGCTTAGTTGAGGGGGCGCGCACAGATACGCAGTATTTT
CDR3: CASSLVEGARTDTQYF
D: TRBD1
J: TRBJ2-3
V: TRBV7-9

DNA: TGCGCCAGCAGCTTGGGCGCGGGAGTGGATGGAGAGACCCAGTACTTC
CDR3: CASSLGAGVDGETQYF
D: TRBD2
J: TRBJ2-5
V: TRBV5-1